One and the same sample provided the 15 T cell receptor beta chains below, sequenced in a study of cytomegalovirus exposure and HLA in healthy donors. Repertoires were generated with immunoSEQ multiplex PCR, while TCRdb's copy carries only in-frame clones and drops some. The repertoire has 100,000 to 150,000 clones, nearly 90% of them found once; the top ten carry 1% to 1.5%. The source material was PBMCs. All receptors derive from a woman younger than 30 in good health and CMV-seronegative.

The rearrangement joins TRBV10-2 to TRBJ2-1, with D tentatively TRBD1 (5 bases). The germline gives CDR1 WSHSY, CDR2 SAAADI. The V end was cut by 7 bases, the J end by 3 bases, with 13 bases between. The CDR3 totals 14 residues. CDR3 amino acids: CASNQGANYNEQFF. For the CDR3, the DNA is TGCGCCAGCAACCAAGGGGCCAACTACAATGAGCAGTTCTTC.

The chain joins TRBV10-2 to TRBJ1-4; D remains unclear. The CDR3 consists of 12 residues. V lost 6 bases to trimming and J lost 3 bases, with 5 bases between them. Germline CDR1 is WSHSY and CDR2 is SAAADI. CDR3 protein: CASRRSNEKLFF. The CDR3 DNA follows: TGCGCCAGCAGACGGTCTAATGAAAAACTGTTTTTT.

This chain connects TRBV2 to TRBJ1-5; possible D gene TRBD1, 5 bases. V was pared by 5 bases and J by 4 bases, with 18 bases between. The CDR3 has 16 residues. CDR1 and CDR2 (germline): SNHLY, FYNNEI. The CDR3 region has the DNA TGTGCCAGCAGTCAAATAGGGCAGGGCGTAAATCAGCCCCAGCATTTT. It translates to CASSQIGQGVNQPQHF. The whole variable domain, filled in from reference TRBV2 and TRBJ1-5, reads EPEVTQTPSHQVTQMGQEVILRCVPISNHLYFYWYRQILGQKVEFLVSFYNNEISEKSEIFDDQFSVERPDGSNFTLKIRSTKLEDSAMYFCASSQIGQGVNQPQHFGDGTRLSIL.

The rearrangement uses TRBV10-3 and TRBJ2-5; TRBD2 aligns across 9 bases. The V segment lost 4 bases and the J segment 5 bases; nucleotides outside the gene matches: 11. Germline loops: CDR1 ENHRY, CDR2 SYGVKD. The CDR3 covers 16 residues. The CDR3 DNA reads as TGTGCCATCAGTGCTCTCCCAGCGGGGGGAGTGGAGACCCAGTACTTC. Protein product: CAISALPAGGVETQYF.

The V call is TRBV6-1, the J call TRBJ2-7, with D possibly TRBD2 on 6 matching bases. The length of the CDR3 is 15 residues. The germline V gene encodes CDR1 MNHNS and CDR2 SASEGT. V lost 6 bases and J lost 3, with 18 bases in between. The CDR3 region has the DNA TGTGCCAGCAGGAAACGGCGGGACGAAGACTACGAGCAGTACTTC. It codes for CASRKRRDEDYEQYF.

CDR3: CASSLSGDEAFF. CDR3 DNA sequence: TGCGCCAGCAGCTTGTCAGGGGACGAAGCTTTCTTT. V gene TRBV5-1 combines with J gene TRBJ1-1; a weak D match, TRBD1 (6 bases). V was cut by 1 base and J by 8 bases, with 9 bases left in between. The CDR3 contains 12 residues. CDR1 is SGHRS, CDR2 YFSETQ, per germline. Combining the CDR3 with reference TRBV5-1 and TRBJ1-1 gives the whole variable domain KAGVTQTPRYLIKTRGQQVTLSCSPISGHRSVSWYQQTPGQGLQFLFEYFSETQRNKGNFPGRFSGRQFSNSRSEMNVSTLELGDSALYLCASSLSGDEAFFGQGTRLTVV.

This clone has just a few counts. The chain combines TRBV6-1 with TRBJ1-5; D unclear. V was shortened by 3 bases and J by 1 base, with 10 bases between the two germline ends. The CDR3 consists of 15 residues. Germline V gene data show CDR1 as MNHNS and CDR2 as SASEGT. The CDR3: CASSDTVVSNQPQHF. The CDR3 DNA sequence: TGTGCCAGCAGTGATACGGTAGTGAGCAATCAGCCCCAGCATTTT.

The gene calls are TRBV14 and TRBJ2-5; D may be TRBD1 (5 bases). The V end lost 4 bases, the J end lost 0 bases, and 6 bases lay between the germline ends. Per the germline V gene, CDR1 is SGHDN and CDR2 is FVKESK. The CDR3 consists of 13 residues. CDR3: CASSPTDQETQYF. The DNA for the CDR3 is TGTGCCAGCAGCCCGACAGACCAAGAGACCCAGTACTTC.

This clone was seen a handful of times. The chain links TRBV7-9 to TRBJ1-2; no clear D gene. Germline V lookup: CDR1 SEHNR, CDR2 FQNEAQ (reference sequence). Between the trimmed V and J ends, which lost 5 bases and 8 bases, there was a span of 9 bases. This CDR3 comprises 11 residues. CDR3 sequence reads: CASSPSVGYTF. The CDR3 DNA reads as TGTGCCAGCAGCCCGTCCGTGGGCTACACCTTC.

This chain links TRBV7-3 with TRBJ2-2, with TRBD2 identical over 12 bases. This CDR3 region has 18 residues. The germline gives CDR1 SGHTA, CDR2 FQGTGA. The V segment lost 5 bases and the J segment 6 bases; nucleotides outside the gene matches: 13. The CDR3 nucleotides are TGTGCCAGCAGCCGCCAGGGACTAGCGGGCGGTTTTTCCGGGGAGCTGTTTTTT. Translated, it gives CASSRQGLAGGFSGELFF.

J is TRBJ2-7 and V is TRBV19, with D possibly TRBD2 on 6 matching bases. The CDR3 consists of 15 residues. V was pared by 5 bases and J by 3 bases, with 17 bases between. The germline CDR1 and CDR2 sequences are LNHDA and SQIVND (reference sequence). The DNA for the CDR3 is TGTGCCAGTAGTCCCGCGCCAGGAGGGTTCTACGAGCAGTACTTC. Protein: CASSPAPGGFYEQYF.

V gene TRBV5-1 combines with J gene TRBJ2-7; 7 bases map to TRBD1. Per germline, CDR1 SGHRS and CDR2 YFSETQ. The CDR3 runs 15 residues. V dropped 4 bases and J dropped 2; count of bases not matched to a gene: 9. In nucleotides, the CDR3 is TGCGCCAGCAGCAAACTCGGGACAGCTACCTACGAGCAGTACTTC. Translated: CASSKLGTATYEQYF.

The gene calls are TRBV7-9 and TRBJ2-7; 7 bases are shared with TRBD2. V lost 5 bases, J lost 4 bases, and 11 bases stayed unmatched. CDR3 length equals 15 residues. CDR1 is SEHNR, CDR2 FQNEAQ, per germline (reference sequence). The CDR3 DNA sequence: TGTGCCAGCAGCGCAGCCGGGACTACCATATACGAGCAGTACTTC. It translates to CASSAAGTTIYEQYF.

The chain is built from TRBV11-2 and TRBJ2-2, with D perhaps TRBD2 (6 bases). There are 17 residues in the CDR3. The germline V gene encodes CDR1 SGHAT and CDR2 FQNNGV. V lost 7 bases and J 1 base, leaving 19 bases between the germline ends. The CDR3 loop reads CASTNLGGRRNTGELFF. The CDR3 region has the DNA TGTGCCAGCACCAACCTGGGGGGACGGAGGAACACCGGGGAGCTGTTTTTT.

The rearrangement links TRBV10-1 to TRBJ1-5, with a tentative D call TRBD1 (5 bases). This CDR3 is built from 18 residues. Germline lookup yields CDR1 WNHNN and CDR2 SYGVQD (reference sequence). Trimming took 3 bases from V and 7 from J, leaving 25 bases between them. CDR3 amino acids: CASSEAPSKDIGGQPQHF. CDR3 DNA sequence: TGCGCCAGCAGTGAAGCCCCCTCCAAGGACATCGGGGGGCAGCCCCAGCATTTT.